Included here is one TCR beta chain sequence, with context. V gave up 2 bases and J gave up 3 bases; unmatched junction bases: 3. Per the germline V gene, CDR1 is SGHNT and CDR2 is YYREEE (reference sequence). CDR3 length equals 15 residues. This sample was included in a study of blood T cell repertoires in COVID-19. Background on the study: Sources were T cells, B-cell-depleted T cells, or PBMCs; the material itself was cDNA or gDNA.

The data were produced by immunoSEQ multiplex PCR, yet TCRdb's version contains in-frame clones alone and is incomplete. Of 80,000 to 95,000 clones listed, roughly 88% are singletons. The chain links TRBV5-4 to TRBJ2-3, with TRBD1 matching over 10 bases. Material for sequencing was peripheral blood. The TCR comes from a human donor in a cohort sampled during active COVID-19. The CDR3 sequence: CASSFRQGATDTQYF. DNA of the CDR3: TGTGCCAGCAGCTTCAGACAGGGGGCAACAGATACGCAGTATTTT.